This T cell receptor beta chain appears in the sequencing data of a study of OX40 agonist ivuxolimab in advanced cancers. The study in broad terms: Ivuxolimab was an agonistic, fully human IgG2 monoclonal antibody directed against OX40 (CD134), a costimulatory receptor. Intravenous ivuxolimab was administered to patients every 2 weeks at six dose levels: 0.01, 0.1, 0.3, 1.5, 3 and 10 mg/kg. Of the 50 or so patients in dose escalation, about 19 had hepatocellular carcinoma, roughly 15 had melanoma, 9 had renal cell carcinoma and 9 had head and neck cancer. In the dose-escalation cohort, approximately 80% of patients were male, and the mean age was around 65 years with a range of roughly 20 to 85. Prior anti-PD-1, anti-PD-L1 or anti-CTLA-4 therapy was permitted, and about 40% of dose-escalation patients had received checkpoint inhibitors. Partial responses were achieved by three dose-escalation patients, of whom one had hepatocellular carcinoma and two had cutaneous melanoma. The purpose of peripheral TCRbeta sequencing was to test whether ivuxolimab changed TCR sequence diversity and led to clonal T-cell expansion. The paper reports the monotherapy dose-escalation portion (N ≈ 52 patients) of the phase I ivuxolimab trial.

CDR1 is given as SQVTM and CDR2 as ANQGSEA, both from the germline V gene. The CDR3 starts with the cysteine, ends with the phenylalanine, and has 16 residues. CDR3 DNA is the only sequence kept; it has 48 bases, read in frame from the first base. Trimming at the junction amounts to 4 bases on V and 0 bases on J, and the germline ends lie 17 bases apart. Patients with autoimmune disease history or receiving systemic immunosuppression were excluded from the trial. Peripheral blood for TCR sequencing was collected from all dose cohorts at baseline, on cycle 4 day 1, and on cycle 7 day 1. The samples were taken from a phase I, first-in-human, multicenter, open-label dose-escalation trial of ivuxolimab. The trial enrolled adults with locally advanced or metastatic head and neck squamous cell, hepatocellular, melanoma or renal cell carcinoma. Before TCR sequencing, CD4+ T cells and CD8+ T cells from peripheral blood were sorted into separate populations.

In this sample, this clone turned up a few times. No antigen is known for it. No base quality information exists; no much larger clone differs at one position. The investigation overall reported the following: After ivuxolimab, expanded clones were on average more numerous among CD8+ T cells than among CD4+ T cells. Clonal expansion of both CD4+ and CD8+ blood T cells was observed from baseline to week 6 at doses 0.1 to 3.0 mg/kg. The antigen specificity of the peripheral T cells that underwent clonal expansion was not determined. In partial responders in the 0.1-3.0 mg/kg groups, normalized peripheral clonal expansion was found to be among the lowest, especially among CD8+ T cells. Low levels of normalized T-cell clonal expansion were also seen in some patients who did not respond.

Genomic DNA was isolated from the sorted cells so that the TCRbeta CDR3 region could be sequenced. The immunoSEQ Assay was used for sequencing of TCRbeta CDR3 regions. The table was pulled from immuneACCESS by TCRdb, which kept in-frame rearrangements only. Such tables lose some clones; where checked, under half of the loss comes from unresolved V genes, and the rest has no known cause. The sample table holds 45,000 to 70,000 clones, of which around nine tenths were seen once. The ten largest clonotypes hold just under 7% of the sample. This clonotype was obtained from an adult with an advanced solid tumor such as melanoma, head and neck, liver or kidney cancer. Rearrangement joined TRBV29-1 to TRBJ2-3, with TRBD1 as a weak D call on 5 bases. The sample was CD4+ or CD8+ T cells sorted from blood, taken in a trial of the OX40 agonist ivuxolimab. The nucleotides are TGCAGCGTTGTAGGGGCCGCAGTTTCTAGCACAGATACGCAGTATTTT. It is translated as CSVVGAAVSSTDTQYF.